The 8 T cell receptor beta chains below come from one sample, sequenced in a study of CD8 T cells in ankylosing spondylitis. From the 5' RACE reads, TCRdb called clonotypes with MiXCR, one entry per CDR3 protein. The sample consists of about 24,000 distinct CDR3 sequences, under 15% of them appearing once. What was sequenced was blood. These receptors all stem from a male donor with ankylosing spondylitis or in good health (not recorded which).

This chain links TRBV5-4 with TRBJ2-5, with D hard to call. The CDR3 has 15 residues. Germline assignment: CDR1 SGHNT and CDR2 YYREEE (reference sequence). V was shortened by 2 bases and J by 1 base, with 12 bases between the two germline ends. In DNA form, the CDR3 reads TGTGCCAGCAGCTTCCAGGACCCGCTCCAAGAGACCCAGTACTTC. It codes for CASSFQDPLQETQYF.

This rearrangement joins TRBV12-3 or TRBV12-4 to TRBJ2-5; TRBD1 matches at 8 bases. The CDR3 runs 14 residues. Trimming cost V 6 bases and J 1 base; bases outside gene matches: 4. CDR3 DNA sequence: TGTGCCAGCAGCCGCGGACAGGGCCAAGAGACCCAGTACTTC. The encoded protein is CASSRGQGQETQYF.

The V and J genes are TRBV7-3 and TRBJ2-3, with 16 bases aligning to TRBD2. Germline CDR1 reads SGHTA; CDR2 reads FQGTGA. The CDR3 consists of 18 residues. V gave up 5 bases and J gave up 1 base; unmatched junction bases: 6. CDR3 nucleotide sequence: TGTGCCAGCAGCACGGGACTAGCGGGGGGGCCTCGCACAGATACGCAGTATTTT. It yields the protein CASSTGLAGGPRTDTQYF.

This clonotype was counted at least ten times. This chain links TRBV6-2 or TRBV6-3 with TRBJ2-7; 9 nucleotides match TRBD1. CDR1 MNHEY and CDR2 SVGEGT come from the germline V gene. V was clipped by 1 base and J by 5 bases; unmatched bases: 3. This CDR3 has 14 residues. The DNA of the CDR3 is TGTGCCAGCAGTTACTTGGGACAGGGTGACGAGCAGTACTTC. Translation: CASSYLGQGDEQYF.

This clonotype was counted ten times or more. This chain uses TRBV4-3 with TRBJ1-1; D not resolved. CDR3 size: 13 residues. Trimming cost V 5 bases and J 0 bases, with 7 bases left between them. CDR1 and CDR2 (germline): LGHNA, YSLEER. CDR3 DNA: TGCGCCAGCAGCGGGAACTTGAACACTGAAGCTTTCTTT. Protein: CASSGNLNTEAFF.

In its sample, this clonotype was seen a few times. In DNA, the CDR3 is TGCAGTGCTAGAGTTGAGACTGAAGCTTTCTTT. Translated, it gives CSARVETEAFF. The genes are TRBV20-1 and TRBJ1-1; D remains ambiguous. The CDR3 consists of 11 residues. CDR1 and CDR2 (germline): DFQATT, SNEGSKA (reference sequence). With 1 base removed from V and 5 bases from J, the gap between germline ends came to 5 bases.

The rearrangement joins TRBV7-2 to TRBJ2-7, with 9 bases aligning to TRBD2. The germline V gene has CDR1 SGHTA and CDR2 FQGNSA. J gave up 4 bases and V 2 bases, and 6 bases lay outside the gene matches. CDR3 length: 15 amino acids. The CDR3 DNA reads TGTGCCAGCAGCTTAAGGGATAGCGGGAGTTACGAGCAGTACTTC. This sequence encodes CASSLRDSGSYEQYF. Complete variable domain (other parts from reference TRBV7-2 and TRBJ2-7): GAGVSQSPSNKVTEKGKDVELRCDPISGHTALYWYRQSLGQGLEFLIYFQGNSAPDKSGLPSDRFSAERTGGSVSTLTIQRTQQEDSAVYLCASSLRDSGSYEQYFGPGTRLTVT.

The chain has TRBV20-1 and TRBJ2-3, with unresolved D. The length of the CDR3 is 13 residues. V gave up 6 bases and J gave up 6 bases, with 16 bases separating them. Germline V lookup: CDR1 DFQATT, CDR2 SNEGSKA (reference sequence). In DNA form, the CDR3 reads TGCAGTGCAGGCCCACCTGGGCAGGATACGCAGTATTTT. Translating it yields CSAGPPGQDTQYF.